Included here is one T cell receptor (beta chain) sequence, with context. The germline V gene has CDR1 SGHRS and CDR2 YFSETQ. Trimming took 3 bases from V and 5 from J, leaving 14 bases between them. The CDR3 is 14 residues long. The data belong to a study of blood T cell repertoires in COVID-19. The repertoire was sequenced with immunoSEQ multiplex PCR; TCRdb's copy has only in-frame clones and lacks some. This repertoire shows 300,000 or so clones, about 89% found once; its top ten account for roughly 6.7%. The TCR comes from a man aged 18 to 29 who had recovered from COVID-19. The chain employs TRBV5-1 and TRBJ2-5, with D possibly being TRBD1 (6 bases). Sequenced input: peripheral blood. The CDR3 DNA reads as TGCGCCAGCAGCTCGTTACAGGGTCGGGAGACCCAGTACTTC. It encodes CASSSLQGRETQYF.